The 2 T cell receptor beta chains below were found in one sample sequenced in a study of blood T cell repertoires in COVID-19 (dated by TCRdb to 2018 to 2021). Library generation was performed with the immunoSEQ multiplex PCR assay. TCRdb re-hosts the immuneACCESS table, in-frame sequences only. Its copies lack some clones; in the studies checked, an unresolved V gene accounts for under half of them, and the cause for the rest is not known. In all, the sample holds about 130,000 clones, and approximately 83% of those were seen once. 9.2% of the sample comes from the top ten. The sequenced sample consisted of PBMCs or T cells enriched from blood (not recorded which). Receptor source: a man aged 50-59 years who had recovered from COVID-19.

This clone occurred once. The V call is TRBV7-6, the J call TRBJ1-2; D gene unclear. CDR3 length: 15 residues. Trimming took off 1 base at V and 6 bases at J, with 15 bases between the two ends. Germline V gene data show CDR1 as SGHVS and CDR2 as FNYEAQ. Written as DNA, the CDR3 is TGTGCCAGCAGCTTAGGAGGTTACCCGTCGGATGGCTACACCTTC. Translated, it gives CASSLGGYPSDGYTF.

This clone has just a few counts. The chain combines TRBV28 with TRBJ2-2; D not resolved. V was cut by 5 bases and J by 8 bases, with 9 bases left in between. The CDR3 totals 12 residues. Germline CDR1 reads MDHEN; CDR2 reads SYDVKM. CDR3 amino acids: CASSPPGGELFF. In DNA, the CDR3 is TGTGCCAGCAGTCCCCCCGGGGGGGAGCTGTTTTTT.